Described below is a single T cell receptor beta chain sequence and its context. This sample's time point: baseline pretreatment blood. Noted treatment: 15 Gy SBRT to primary tumor, nephrectomy 4 weeks later. Radiation-treated patients gave blood at baseline, week 2 and week 4. Clear cell pathology was present in this patient's renal cell carcinoma. These data belong to a study of radiation and T cells in renal cell carcinoma. The protocol was immunoSEQ multiplex PCR, while the TCRdb copy is restricted to in-frame clones and leaves out a portion. The sample consists of about 130,000 clones, more than 70% of them appearing once. The germline V gene has CDR1 LNHDA and CDR2 SQIVND (reference sequence). With 7 bases removed from V and 4 bases from J, the gap between germline ends came to 10 bases. The CDR3 consists of 12 residues.

The receptor was derived from a woman aged 45-65 years with renal cell carcinoma. This sequence joins TRBV19 and TRBJ1-1; D not certain. The sample in question was blood, obtained from a patient whose treatment included radiotherapy and nephrectomy. The DNA of the CDR3 is TGTGCCAGTACGTTCGGGAGCACTGAAGCTTTCTTT. The encoded protein is CASTFGSTEAFF.